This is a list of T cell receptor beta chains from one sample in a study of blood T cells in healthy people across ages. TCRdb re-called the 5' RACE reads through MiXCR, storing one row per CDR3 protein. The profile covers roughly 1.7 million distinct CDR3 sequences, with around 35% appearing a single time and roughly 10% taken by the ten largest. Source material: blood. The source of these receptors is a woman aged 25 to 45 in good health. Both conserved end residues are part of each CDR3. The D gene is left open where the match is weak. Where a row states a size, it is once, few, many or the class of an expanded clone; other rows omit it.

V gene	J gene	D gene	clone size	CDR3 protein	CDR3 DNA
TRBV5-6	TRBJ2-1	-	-	CASSPFGGWAGTYNEQFF	TGTGCCAGCAGCCCGTTCGGCGGGTGGGCGGGGACTTACAATGAGCAGTTCTTC
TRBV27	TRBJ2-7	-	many	CASSFRRGNMEQYF	TGTGCCAGCAGTTTCCGGAGGGGTAATATGGAGCAGTACTTC
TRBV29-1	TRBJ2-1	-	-	CSVEKRASSYNEQFF	TGCAGCGTTGAAAAGCGGGCCAGCTCCTACAATGAGCAGTTCTTC
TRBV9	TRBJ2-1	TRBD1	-	CASSARTGGSNEQFF	TGTGCCAGCAGCGCACGGACAGGGGGTAGCAATGAGCAGTTCTTC
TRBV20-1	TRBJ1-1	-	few	CSARSWGTEAFF	TGCAGTGCTAGGAGTTGGGGGACTGAAGCTTTCTTT
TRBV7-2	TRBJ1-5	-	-	CASSVIPRGPQHF	TGTGCCAGCAGCGTTATCCCCCGGGGACCCCAGCATTTT
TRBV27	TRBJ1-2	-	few	CASSFSGGLSYGYTF	TGTGCCAGCAGTTTTAGTGGGGGATTGAGCTATGGCTACACCTTC
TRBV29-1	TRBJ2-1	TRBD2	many	CSADPGLAGAGLSEQFF	TGCAGCGCTGATCCGGGACTAGCGGGAGCGGGGTTGTCCGAGCAGTTCTTC
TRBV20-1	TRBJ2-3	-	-	CSARGEGGGSRDTQYF	TGCAGTGCTAGAGGGGAAGGGGGGGGATCACGTGATACGCAGTATTTT
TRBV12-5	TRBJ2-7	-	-	CASGWGAGSSYEQYF	TGTGCTAGTGGTTGGGGGGCAGGGAGCTCCTACGAGCAGTACTTC
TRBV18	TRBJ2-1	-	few	CASSPRGASHHPSRSYNEQFF	TGTGCCAGCTCACCAAGGGGGGCTAGTCATCACCCATCTCGCTCCTACAATGAGCAGTTCTTC
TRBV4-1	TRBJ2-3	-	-	CASSQDAGGLPDTQYF	TGCGCCAGCAGCCAAGACGCTGGGGGGCTTCCAGATACGCAGTATTTT
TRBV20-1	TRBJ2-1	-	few	CSARDISPPINGQFF	TGCAGTGCTAGAGATATTTCACCGCCCATCAATGGGCAGTTCTTC
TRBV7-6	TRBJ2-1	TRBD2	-	CASSWGGRQFF	TGTGCCAGCAGCTGGGGCGGGAGGCAGTTCTTC
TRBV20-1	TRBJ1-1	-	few	CSARDPFVSEAFF	TGCAGTGCTAGAGATCCGTTTGTATCCGAAGCTTTCTTT
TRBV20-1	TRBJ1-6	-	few	CSAPPGGSYNSPLHF	TGCAGTGCTCCCCCGGGTGGTTCCTATAATTCACCCCTCCACTTT
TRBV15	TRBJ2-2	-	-	CATSNFGGELFF	TGTGCCACCAGCAACTTCGGGGGGGAGCTGTTTTTT
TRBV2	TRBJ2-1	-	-	CASRREVNYNEQFF	TGTGCCAGCAGAAGGGAGGTCAACTACAATGAGCAGTTCTTC
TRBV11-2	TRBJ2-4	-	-	CASSLGFGGNIQYF	TGTGCCAGCAGCTTAGGGTTCGGGGGAAACATTCAGTACTTC
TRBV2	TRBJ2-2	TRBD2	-	CASSAPKSGRVNTGELFF	TGTGCCAGCAGTGCGCCCAAAAGCGGGAGGGTTAACACCGGGGAGCTGTTTTTT
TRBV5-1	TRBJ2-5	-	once	CASSLAGRQDDGETQYF	TGCGCCAGCAGCTTGGCCGGGCGACAGGACGATGGAGAGACCCAGTACTTC
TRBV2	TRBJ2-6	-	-	CASRSGQSHSGANVLTF	TGTGCCAGCAGGTCCGGACAGTCCCACTCTGGGGCCAACGTCCTGACTTTC
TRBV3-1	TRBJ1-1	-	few	CASSRIYTEAFF	TGTGCCAGCAGTAGGATCTACACTGAAGCTTTCTTT
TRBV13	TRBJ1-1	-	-	CASSQAGTMSTEAFF	TGTGCCAGCAGCCAAGCCGGGACAATGAGCACTGAAGCTTTCTTT
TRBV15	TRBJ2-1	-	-	CATSRDRGAYEQFF	TGTGCCACCAGCAGAGATCGGGGGGCGTATGAGCAGTTCTTC
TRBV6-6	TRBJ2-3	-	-	CASSYVRQDHTDTQYF	TGTGCCAGCAGTTACGTACGACAGGACCACACAGATACGCAGTATTTT
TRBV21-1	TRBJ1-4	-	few	CASSMIGLNEKLFF	TGTGCCAGCAGCATGATAGGACTAAATGAAAAACTGTTTTTT
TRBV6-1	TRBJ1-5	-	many	CASSAGVSNQPQHF	TGTGCCAGCAGTGCGGGCGTTAGCAATCAGCCCCAGCATTTT
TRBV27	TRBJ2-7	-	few	CASGLGLSYEQYF	TGTGCCAGCGGTCTGGGACTCTCCTACGAGCAGTACTTC
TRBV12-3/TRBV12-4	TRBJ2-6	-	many	CASSLSTGTSGANVLTF	TGTGCCAGCAGTTTATCAACCGGGACCTCTGGGGCCAACGTCCTGACTTTC
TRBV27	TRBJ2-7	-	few	CASSLKRFYEQYF	TGTGCCAGCAGTCTTAAGCGGTTCTACGAGCAGTACTTC
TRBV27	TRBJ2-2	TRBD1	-	CASSPPTAGGYYGELFF	TGTGCCAGCAGTCCCCCCACGGCAGGGGGCTATTACGGGGAGCTGTTTTTT
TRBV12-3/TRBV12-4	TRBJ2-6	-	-	CASSWGTGRREANVLTF	TGTGCCAGCAGTTGGGGAACAGGGCGCCGTGAGGCCAACGTCCTGACTTTC
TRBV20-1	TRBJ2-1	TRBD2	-	CSARHGGLYNEQFF	TGCAGTGCTAGACACGGGGGGTTATACAATGAGCAGTTCTTC
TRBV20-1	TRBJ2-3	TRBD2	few	CSVRGRGVTDTQYF	TGCAGTGTTAGAGGACGGGGGGTTACAGATACGCAGTATTTT